This entry concerns a single TCR beta chain. Antigen: not known. The germline V gene has CDR1 MGHDK and CDR2 SYGVNS. This CDR3 spans 15 amino acids. Trimming pared 0 bases from V and 7 bases from J, leaving 12 bases between. The sample originates from a study of cytomegalovirus exposure and HLA in healthy donors. General study points: Later analysis suggested most CMV-associated TCR beta chains were HLA-restricted. Across donors, sequencing depth was assumed by presence/absence analyses to be roughly uniform. Cytomegalovirus-associated status was assigned to roughly 160 TCR beta chains. Compared with the roughly 730-donor mean, an Asian-associated ancestry cluster reportedly had fewer N-insertions, according to a later analysis.

Primers for the PCR totalled 60 Vbeta and 13 Jbeta. TCRdb's copy holds only in-frame clones and misses some; the assay was immunoSEQ multiplex PCR. The data show tens of thousands of clones, around 74% seen once. The clonotype originates from a male donor in good health and CMV-seropositive. This chain joins TRBV25-1 and TRBJ1-4, with D possibly being TRBD1 (5 bases). The sample was PBMCs. The DNA for the CDR3 is TGTGCCAGCAGTGAATATCGGGGGGGAGGTGAAAAACTGTTTTTT. Translation: CASSEYRGGGEKLFF.